The rows below give T cell receptor beta chains drawn from one sample of a study of blood T cell repertoires in COVID-19. The assay was immunoSEQ multiplex PCR, and TCRdb's table has in-frame clones only and misses some. The data contain more than 95,000 clones, 75% to 85% of them singletons. Sequencing was performed on peripheral blood. The receptors originated from a man in his fifties or sixties with acute or convalescent COVID-19. Each CDR3 is given with its conserved first and last residue. D genes are given only for firm matches. Clone size is shown for a subset of rows, as once, few, many or a class of expanded clone.

V gene,J gene,clone size,D gene,CDR3 DNA,CDR3 protein
TRBV15,TRBJ1-4,.,TRBD1,TGTGCCACCAGCAGAGATCTCATACAGGGGGGTGAAAAACTGTTTTTT,CATSRDLIQGGEKLFF
TRBV7-2,TRBJ1-6,.,.,TGTGCCAGCAGCTTAGTGGGCGGAGGGGATGGGACTTCACCCCTCCACTTT,CASSLVGGGDGTSPLHF
TRBV19,TRBJ2-1,.,TRBD2,TGTGCCAGTAGTAACCCGGGAGGGACCTCTTTCAATGAGCAGTTCTTC,CASSNPGGTSFNEQFF
TRBV19,TRBJ1-5,.,.,TGTGCCAGTACCATCTTCGCGGGGAATCAGCCCCAGCATTTT,CASTIFAGNQPQHF
TRBV19,TRBJ1-1,.,.,TGTGCCAGTAGTGACGGAGGGCTGCGAGCTTTCTTT,CASSDGGLRAFF
TRBV5-1,TRBJ2-5,.,TRBD1,TGCGCCAGCAGCTTGACCGCCGGGACAGGAGCGGAGACCCAGTACTTC,CASSLTAGTGAETQYF
TRBV6-2/TRBV6-3,TRBJ2-3,once,TRBD2,TGTGCCAGCAGTCCCGACACTAGCGGGAGTGATACGCAGTATTTT,CASSPDTSGSDTQYF
TRBV5-1,TRBJ1-2,.,TRBD1,TGCGCCAGCAGCTTGGGACAGGGAAACTATGGCTACACCTTC,CASSLGQGNYGYTF
TRBV29-1,TRBJ1-4,.,.,TGCAGCGTTGAGGGGGGATATAATGAAAAACTGTTTTTT,CSVEGGYNEKLFF
TRBV5-1,TRBJ1-2,.,.,TGCGCCAGCAGCTTTAGTCCGGTCTCTGGCTACACCTTC,CASSFSPVSGYTF
TRBV28,TRBJ2-5,.,TRBD2,TGTGCCAGCAGTTTCGGAGGACTAGCGGGAGGGCCGCGGTACCAAGAGACCCAGTACTTC,CASSFGGLAGGPRYQETQYF
TRBV7-9,TRBJ2-7,.,.,TGTGCCAGCAGCTTGTGGGGAGTAGGTATTGAGGCCGAGCAGTACTTC,CASSLWGVGIEAEQYF
TRBV10-3,TRBJ2-7,.,TRBD1,TGTGCCATCAGTGTAGGTTCGGGACAGGGTGTTAGCGAGCAGTACTTC,CAISVGSGQGVSEQYF
TRBV25-1,TRBJ1-2,few,.,TGTGCCAGCAGTGAATCGGAAGGGGGATGGTATGGCTACACCTTC,CASSESEGGWYGYTF
TRBV7-9,TRBJ2-3,.,.,TGTGCCAGCAGCTACATGGTGGATACGCAGTATTTT,CASSYMVDTQYF
TRBV6-6,TRBJ1-1,.,.,TGTGCCGCTATCAAGGGGACTGCAAACACTGAAGCTTTCTTT,CAAIKGTANTEAFF
TRBV2,TRBJ1-5,.,TRBD1,TGTGCCAGCTCCGGGACAGGGGGCCGGCAGCCCCAGCATTTT,CASSGTGGRQPQHF
TRBV3-1/TRBV3-2,TRBJ1-3,.,.,TGTGCCAGCAGCCGAAGGAGCTCTGGAAACACCATATATTTT,CASSRRSSGNTIYF
TRBV18,TRBJ2-3,.,TRBD2,TGTGCCAGCTCACCGGGAGGGCCTGTGGATACGCAGTATTTT,CASSPGGPVDTQYF
TRBV7-9,TRBJ2-4,.,.,TGTGCCAGCAGGAGCGGAGTTGACGGAGACATTCAGTACTTC,CASRSGVDGDIQYF
TRBV2,TRBJ2-1,.,.,TGTGCCAGCAGTGAATCATCGGGCTCCTACAATGAGCAGTTCTTC,CASSESSGSYNEQFF
TRBV20-1,TRBJ1-2,.,.,TGCAGTGCTAGTTTAGGGGAAAGGGGCTATGGCTACACCTTC,CSASLGERGYGYTF
TRBV29-1,TRBJ1-1,once,TRBD1,TGCAGCGTCGTACCGACAGGGGTTGACACTGAAGCTTTCTTT,CSVVPTGVDTEAFF
TRBV18,TRBJ1-1,.,.,TGTGCCAGCTCACCCCGGGAGATATACACTGAAGCTTTCTTT,CASSPREIYTEAFF
TRBV12-3/TRBV12-4,TRBJ1-1,.,.,TGTGCCAGCAGCAGACAGGAGAACACTGAAGCTTTCTTT,CASSRQENTEAFF
TRBV11-2,TRBJ2-6,.,.,TGTGCCAGCAGCCTACAGGGTGCTGGGGCCAACGTCCTGACTTTC,CASSLQGAGANVLTF
TRBV19,TRBJ2-1,.,TRBD1,TGTGCCAGTAGACGTTGGACAGGGGTTAGTTTAAGGGAGAGAATCTCCTACAATGAGCAGTTCTTC,CASRRWTGVSLRERISYNEQFF
TRBV10-3,TRBJ2-3,.,TRBD1,TGTGCCATCAGTCGACAGGGAAGGGTCGCAGATACGCAGTATTTT,CAISRQGRVADTQYF
TRBV12-3/TRBV12-4,TRBJ1-5,few,.,TGTGCCAGCGGGGCAAATGAGAGGCAGCCCCAGCATTTT,CASGANERQPQHF
TRBV3-1/TRBV3-2,TRBJ1-2,once,TRBD1,TGTGCCAGCAGCCGACAGGGGGACTATGGCTACACCTTC,CASSRQGDYGYTF
TRBV4-2,TRBJ1-5,.,.,TGTGCCAGCAGCCAAGATGAGTACGCCACGAATCAGCCCCAGCATTTT,CASSQDEYATNQPQHF
TRBV5-1,TRBJ2-5,.,TRBD1,TGCGCCAGCAGCCTGGGACAGGGGGCTGGTGAGACCCAGTACTTC,CASSLGQGAGETQYF
TRBV5-4,TRBJ2-2,.,.,TGTGCCAGCAGCTTGGCACTCGCGAACACCGGGGAGCTGTTTTTT,CASSLALANTGELFF
TRBV9,TRBJ1-2,.,TRBD1,TGTGCCAGCAGCGGGGGAGACAGGGGGATCTATGGCTACACCTTC,CASSGGDRGIYGYTF
TRBV6-4,TRBJ2-2,.,TRBD1,TGTGCCAGCCGGCAGGGGGCTACGAACACCGGGGAGCTGTTTTTT,CASRQGATNTGELFF
TRBV18,TRBJ2-3,.,TRBD1,TGTGCCAGCTCGCGTCGGACAGGGCAAACAGATACGCAGTATTTT,CASSRRTGQTDTQYF
TRBV6-5,TRBJ1-1,.,TRBD1,TGTGCCAGCAGTTACTCGCGGGACAGGGTAGGCACTGAAGCTTTCTTT,CASSYSRDRVGTEAFF
TRBV5-1,TRBJ1-1,.,.,TGCGCCAGCAGCTTGGGGGGACAGAACACTGAAGCTTTCTTT,CASSLGGQNTEAFF
TRBV10-3,TRBJ2-1,once,.,TGTGCCATCGGAGGGGATTCTTCCTACAATGAGCAGTTCTTC,CAIGGDSSYNEQFF
TRBV5-1,TRBJ2-1,.,.,TGCGCCAGCAGCTTGCCAGGCATTGAGCAGTTCTTC,CASSLPGIEQFF
TRBV7-6,TRBJ2-6,.,TRBD1,TGTGCCAGCAGCCACAGGGGCCCTGGGGCCAACGTCCTGACTTTC,CASSHRGPGANVLTF
TRBV5-1,TRBJ2-7,.,.,TGCGCCAGCAGCTTGGAAAAATCCGTCTCCTACGAGCAGTACTTC,CASSLEKSVSYEQYF
TRBV6-5,TRBJ1-5,.,.,TGTGCCAGCATGCGCGCAAATAGCAATCAGCCCCAGCATTTT,CASMRANSNQPQHF
TRBV15,TRBJ2-3,.,TRBD2,TGTGCCACCAGCAGACTCCTACTAGCGGGAGGGCCAGGAGATACGCAGTATTTT,CATSRLLLAGGPGDTQYF
TRBV28,TRBJ1-1,.,.,TGTGCCAGCCGCCTGTGGGGGGAGAACACTGAAGCTTTCTTT,CASRLWGENTEAFF
TRBV9,TRBJ1-6,few,.,TGTGCCAGCAGCGTAGACGGAGGGATTGGTTATAATTCACCCCTCCACTTT,CASSVDGGIGYNSPLHF
TRBV18,TRBJ2-1,.,TRBD2,TGTGCCAGCTCACCCCTCAAAGGACTAGCGCAAGTCTACAATGAGCAGTTCTTC,CASSPLKGLAQVYNEQFF
TRBV12-3/TRBV12-4,TRBJ2-7,.,.,TGTGCCAGCAGTTCCCAGTTCTACGAGCAGTACTTC,CASSSQFYEQYF
TRBV30,TRBJ2-3,.,.,TGTGCCTGGAGTGTACAGGAGGGAGGCACAGATACGCAGTATTTT,CAWSVQEGGTDTQYF
TRBV7-2,TRBJ2-3,once,TRBD2,TGTGCCAGCAGCCCGAATAGCGGGAGGGGCACAGATACGCAGTATTTT,CASSPNSGRGTDTQYF
TRBV3-1/TRBV3-2,TRBJ2-1,.,TRBD2,TGTGCCAGCAGCCAAGATCCGGCGGGGGGCCGGACCTACAATGAGCAGTTCTTC,CASSQDPAGGRTYNEQFF
TRBV5-1,TRBJ1-5,.,.,TGCGCCAGCAGCTTGGGACAGGATAGCAATCAGCCCCAGCATTTT,CASSLGQDSNQPQHF
TRBV7-9,TRBJ1-2,.,TRBD1,TGTGCCAGCAGCTTAGGCGGGGGACAGGGTACATCCTACACCTTC,CASSLGGGQGTSYTF
TRBV3-1/TRBV3-2,TRBJ1-5,.,.,TGTGCCAGCAGCCAAGGGGAGAATCAGCCCCAGCATTTT,CASSQGENQPQHF
TRBV20-1,TRBJ2-3,.,.,TGCAGTGCTAGCGGGAGCCATACGCAGTATTTT,CSASGSHTQYF
TRBV27,TRBJ2-1,.,TRBD1,TGTGCCAGCAGTTTATATCTGGGACAGCGTATTTACAATGAGCAGTTCTTC,CASSLYLGQRIYNEQFF